The entry below describes one TCR beta chain. J was trimmed by 0 bases and V by 2 bases; bases with no gene match: 7. Germline CDR1 reads LNHNV; CDR2 reads YYDKDF (reference sequence). The CDR3 is 19 residues long. Original methodology: The authors estimated nucleated cell counts from reference gene primer amplification. The method was immunoSEQ multiplex PCR; TCRdb's version includes in-frame clones alone and lacks a portion of them. V, J and clone size are taken as reported in that table, and D and trimming were inferred from the DNA itself. The data contain some 120,000 clones, approximately 77% of them singletons. The data are from a study of blood T cell repertoires in COVID-19. Turning to the study itself: Samples taken during acute and convalescent COVID-19 were collected in the United States, Italy and Spain. Sources were T cells, B-cell-depleted T cells, or PBMCs; the material itself was cDNA or gDNA.

This receptor was obtained from a human donor in a cohort sampled during active COVID-19. V is TRBV15 and J is TRBJ2-7; 16 bases line up with TRBD2. Material for sequencing was peripheral blood. The CDR3: CATSRTGGLAGGSSYEQYF. DNA for the CDR3: TGTGCCACCAGCAGAACAGGGGGACTAGCGGGAGGGAGCTCCTACGAGCAGTACTTC. Looking up the rest from reference TRBV15 and TRBJ2-7 gives the full variable domain: DAMVIQNPRYQVTQFGKPVTLSCSQTLNHNVMYWYQQKSSQAPKLLFHYYDKDFNNEADTPDNFQSRRPNTSFCFLDIRSPGLGDTAMYLCATSRTGGLAGGSSYEQYFGPGTRLTVT.